Detailed here is one TCR beta chain. Those enrolled, adults aged roughly 18 to 100 years, came from 25 or so US areas. Under the authors' procedure: For nucleated cells, counts were estimated from reference gene primer amplification. Assay used: immunoSEQ multiplex PCR; TCRdb lists only in-frame clones, some missing. V and J calls and clone size are given by that table; D and trimming were obtained from the DNA. The table has 150,000 or so clones, less than 90% seen once. The sample is drawn from a study of blood T cell repertoires in COVID-19. Turning to the study itself: Acute-phase and convalescent COVID-19 samples originated in the United States, Italy and Spain.

Germline CDR1 is MNHEY and CDR2 is SVGAGI. The germline V and J ends were trimmed by 6 bases and 7 bases, with 12 bases remaining between them. The CDR3 runs to 12 residues. The receptor comes from a woman in her forties or fifties who had recovered from COVID-19. The sample comprised PBMCs or T cells enriched from blood (not recorded which). This chain links TRBV6-5 with TRBJ1-1, with D perhaps TRBD1 (5 bases). The CDR3 loop reads CASSQWGVEAFF. The DNA of the CDR3 is TGTGCCAGCAGCCAATGGGGGGTTGAAGCTTTCTTT.